This T cell receptor (beta chain) was identified during a study of shared clonotypes between healthy human individuals (dated by TCRdb to about 2020). For context, the study as a whole: Three men and a couple of women, aged 18 to 49 years, made up the cohort. Per donor, three plates each were used for CD4 naive and CD4 memory, two for CD8 naive, and one for CD8 memory. The study deeply sequenced blood TCR repertoires of about five healthy adults to estimate repertoire size and the extent of clonotype sharing between individuals. To increase sequencing depth and limit assay-specific biases, different laboratories used diverse techniques to prepare libraries and sequence TCR repertoires. Per donor, leukapheresis produced somewhere between about 0.8 and 9 billion PBMCs. The study at large found these results: Higher generation probabilities were observed for clonotypes shared by all four sorted-subset donors than for non-shared clonotypes. Sampling was limited to blood, and TCR repertoires in tissue likely differ from TCR repertoires in blood. Even with the large sequencing depth, rarefaction of the sorted-subset datasets indicated that sequencing was incomplete. Pairwise subsampling indicated that sequencing depth was expected to affect the degree of clonotype sharing among donors. Because the study included only a small number of donors, the genetic and exposure-history diversity represented was limited. Sharing across four donors was observed for about 5% of naive CD4, less than 4% of naive CD8, 2% to 2.5% of memory CD4, and roughly 0.4% of memory CD8 clonotypes. Estimated clonotype richness was generally larger for naive than for memory subsets.

On this clone: Its target antigen remains unknown. No per-base quality is available; no much larger clone lies one base away.

Using the deep immunoSEQ assay, multiplex PCR amplified TCR CDR3 regions from genomic DNA. Genomic DNA extracted from each cell subset was distributed evenly over all wells of several immunoSEQ 96-well plates, and each plate served as one replicate. For sorted subsets, about 200 ng genomic DNA, equal to tens of thousands of T cell genomes, was loaded into each replicate PCR. Purified libraries were quantified with a Qubit 3.0 fluorometer, sized on a Bioanalyzer 2100, and re-quantified with the KAPA Library Quantification kit. Every immunoSEQ 96-well plate was sequenced on a separate single-read 150-cycle Illumina NextSeq 550 flow cell. Per the source publication's procedure: Because the immunoSEQ output included only junctional sequences and no quality scores, the filtering could not be the same as the filtering used for full-length reads. Sequences were annotated with PyIR, a Python wrapper for IgBLAST v1.9, and V/J genes and CDR3 were assigned using IMGT germline references. Reads were filtered out if the reads had weak V/J assignments (E-value above 1e-6), no CDR3, stop codons, out-of-frame junctions, or ambiguous translated residues. V3J clonotypes were defined as sequences sharing the same inferred V gene, J gene, and CDR3 amino acid sequence. To compute the percentage overlap between repertoires, the number of shared unique clonotypes was divided by the size of the smaller repertoire. Richness of each repertoire was evaluated using RTK rarefaction, the Chao1 estimator, and Recon v2.1 estimates of unobserved clonotypes. Generation probabilities were computed with OLGA for all TCRbeta clonotypes obtained by the gDNA method from four donors. TCRdb provides this immuneACCESS table in a form limited to in-frame rearrangements. Some clones are lacking; in checked studies, under half of them reflect an unresolved V gene, and why the rest are absent is not known. V, J and clone size were drawn from that table, and D and trimming were deduced from the DNA. The sample profile shows roughly 2.6 million clones; just over 90% of them were found once. The ten most abundant clones make up roughly 0.13% of the sample.

The donors were healthy, HIV-negative adults who had no recently reported acute infections or vaccinations. Only Caucasian adults living in Nashville, Tennessee, USA were represented among the donors. CD4+ T cells were enriched by magnetic negative selection, after which naive cells were positively selected on CD45RA and the negative fraction was taken as the memory subset. After blood collection by leukapheresis, PBMCs were isolated using Ficoll-Histopaque density gradient centrifugation and then cryopreserved in the vapor phase of liquid nitrogen. Purity and quantity of every magnetically sorted T cell population were checked by analytical flow cytometry. Genomic DNA was isolated from every sorted fraction and measured by UV absorbance on a Nanodrop 2000c. Material for sequencing was naive CD4+ T cells sorted from blood. Taken with the paper, the label for cell subset or site translates to: CD45RA+ positively selected. The receptor was isolated from a man aged 18 to 35 in good health.

For the CDR3, the sequence is CASRKTGARQPQHF. Read as DNA, the sequence is TGTGCCAGCCGTAAGACAGGGGCGAGGCAGCCCCAGCATTTT. The rearranged segments are TRBV27 and TRBJ1-5; TRBD1 matches 8 bases in the middle. CDR1 and CDR2 are drawn from the germline V gene (reference sequence): MNHEY, SMNVEV. The germline V end is reduced by 8 bases and the J end by 7 bases; junction bases left unmatched: 10. CDR3 length: 14 amino acids, cysteine to phenylalanine. Of the read, only the CDR3 DNA is kept; its 42 bases are in frame from base 1.